The sequence of this TCR beta chain was determined in a study of T cell repertoires in cytomegalovirus infection. At the level of the study: Public TCR beta signature analysis indicated the presence of both CMV infection and matching HLA type. Overall study findings and caveats: CMV-specific TCR beta clonotypes restricted by HLA-C were the ones dominating the ex vivo response.

This CDR3 is built from 15 residues. Trimming removed 1 base from V and 1 base from J; junction bases left unmatched: 3. Germline CDR1 and CDR2: SEHNR and FQNEAQ (reference sequence). This clonotype was seen ten or more times. Its specificity is unknown. TCRdb called the reads again in MiXCR, with one record for every CDR3 protein. This table holds 500,000 to 600,000 distinct CDR3 sequences, approximately 15% found once. The specimen sequenced was CD8+ T cells from PBMCs. The V call is TRBV7-9, the J call TRBJ2-7, with TRBD2 matching 8 bases. This TCR came from a human donor in good health (CMV status not recorded). Some clones in this sample may be carry-over from other donors' samples. The CDR3 region has the DNA TGTGCCAGCAGCTTAGTACGGGAGGGGTCCTACGAGCAGTACTTC. It translates to CASSLVREGSYEQYF.